This T cell receptor beta chain was sequenced in a study of CD8 T cells in Susac syndrome. The RNA, about 0.45 to 1 ug, was put through reverse transcription using random hexamers. Multiplex PCR with immunoSEQ amplified the TCR beta CDR3 across 54 Vbeta and 13 Jbeta. TCRdb recomputed calls from the immunoSEQ multiplex PCR reads with MiXCR, one row per CDR3 protein. The table records approximately 70,000 distinct CDR3 sequences, about 94% of them present only once. Study conclusions and caveats: The study's TCR sequencing and HLA analysis drew on a certain number of individuals. That number was acknowledged as relatively small.

The V gene's germline CDR1 is MGHRA and CDR2 YSYEKL. Trimming shortened V by 6 bases and J by 3 bases, and 16 bases separated the two germline ends. CDR3 length: 15 residues. CD8+ and CD4+ T cells circulating in blood were sequenced for TCR beta. Both CD4+ and CD8+ T cells were negatively isolated, and TEMRA cells underwent FACS enrichment. Worth noting for this clonotype: Its target is not known.

The specimen sequenced was CD8+ T cells from PBMCs. The chain has TRBV4-1 and TRBJ2-3; D tentatively reads TRBD1 or TRBD2 (5 bases each). This clonotype originated in a human donor with multiple sclerosis. CDR3 in amino acids: CASSPQGGGTDTQYF. DNA for the CDR3: TGCGCCAGCAGTCCTCAGGGTGGAGGAACAGATACGCAGTATTTT.